This T cell receptor beta chain was sequenced for a study of cytomegalovirus exposure and HLA in healthy donors. The wider study: The same platform used for the 650 to 850 first-cohort repertoires was also used for the approximately 120 validation repertoires, as a later analysis reported.

Among the 110 or so subjects of the validation cohort, separate from the roughly 600-subject first cohort, were the donors. This clone was recorded only once. No antigen is known for it. The V gene lost 1 base and the J gene lost 5 bases, with 6 bases spanning the gap. The CDR3 is 13 amino acids. Germline V gives CDR1 KGHSH, CDR2 LQKENI. General study results and limits: High sensitivity and specificity were reportedly achieved when the classifier diagnosed cytomegalovirus status.

Profiling relied on immunoSEQ multiplex PCR, and the TCRdb table lists in-frame clones only, not all of them. The table shows around 93,000 clones, with around 85% occurring only once. This receptor was taken from a man aged 18 to 30 in good health and CMV-seropositive. V gene TRBV18 combines with J gene TRBJ1-5; D remains unclear. The sample consisted of PBMCs. The DNA for the CDR3 is TGTGCCAGCTCACCACGCACGGATCAGCCCCAGCATTTT. It encodes CASSPRTDQPQHF.